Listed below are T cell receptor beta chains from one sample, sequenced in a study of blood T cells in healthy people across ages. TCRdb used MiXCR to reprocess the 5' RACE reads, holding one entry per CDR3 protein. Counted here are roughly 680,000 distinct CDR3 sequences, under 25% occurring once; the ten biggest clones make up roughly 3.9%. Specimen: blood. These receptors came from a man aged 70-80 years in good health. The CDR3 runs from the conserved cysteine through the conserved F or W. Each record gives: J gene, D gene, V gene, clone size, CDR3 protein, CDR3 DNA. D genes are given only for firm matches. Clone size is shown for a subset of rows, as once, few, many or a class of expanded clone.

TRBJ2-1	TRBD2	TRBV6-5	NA	CASSQTSVGLNAQFF	TGTGCCAGCAGCCAGACTAGCGTAGGATTGAATGCGCAGTTCTTC
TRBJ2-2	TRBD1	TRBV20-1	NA	CSARLPGGDTGELFF	TGCAGTGCTAGATTGCCAGGGGGCGACACCGGGGAGCTGTTTTTT
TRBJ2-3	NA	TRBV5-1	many	CASSLYSTDTQYF	TGCGCCAGCAGCTTGTACAGCACAGATACGCAGTATTTT
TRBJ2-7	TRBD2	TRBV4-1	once	CASSPILAGPSYEQYF	TGCGCCAGCAGCCCGATCCTAGCGGGACCCTCCTACGAGCAGTACTTC
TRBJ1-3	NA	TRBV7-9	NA	CASSFEGGSGNTIYF	TGTGCCAGCAGCTTCGAGGGAGGCTCTGGAAACACCATATATTTT
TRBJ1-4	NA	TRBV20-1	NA	CSAYPRGNEKLFF	TGCAGTGCTTACCCCCGCGGTAATGAAAAACTGTTTTTT
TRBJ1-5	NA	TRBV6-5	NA	CASSYDKSNQPQHF	TGTGCCAGCAGTTACGACAAGAGCAATCAGCCCCAGCATTTT
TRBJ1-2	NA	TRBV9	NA	CASSVASGKNYGYTF	TGTGCCAGCAGCGTAGCTAGCGGCAAAAACTATGGCTACACCTTC
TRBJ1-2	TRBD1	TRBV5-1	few	CASRAGTDNYGHTF	TGCGCCAGCAGAGCCGGGACAGATAACTATGGCCACACCTTC
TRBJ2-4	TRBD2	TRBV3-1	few	CASSQVTGGSKNIQYF	TGTGCCAGCAGCCAAGTGACGGGGGGTTCGAAAAACATTCAGTACTTC
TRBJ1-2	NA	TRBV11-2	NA	CASSPAGVRANYGYTF	TGTGCCAGCAGCCCCGCGGGGGTCAGGGCCAACTATGGCTACACCTTC
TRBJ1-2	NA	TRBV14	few	CASSQEGWPLRGGYTF	TGTGCCAGCAGCCAAGAAGGTTGGCCACTTCGTGGAGGCTACACCTTC
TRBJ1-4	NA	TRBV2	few	CASSGYRAGEKLFF	TGTGCCAGCAGTGGGTACAGGGCGGGAGAAAAACTGTTTTTT
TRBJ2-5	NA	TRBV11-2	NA	CASSALGGYQETQYF	TGTGCCAGCAGCGCCCTTGGCGGGTACCAAGAGACCCAGTACTTC
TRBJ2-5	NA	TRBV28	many	CASSLSFQETQYF	TGTGCCAGCAGTTTGTCATTCCAAGAGACCCAGTACTTC
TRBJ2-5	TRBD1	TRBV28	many	CASSRTGWTGVQYF	TGTGCCAGCAGTCGGACAGGGTGGACGGGGGTCCAGTACTTC
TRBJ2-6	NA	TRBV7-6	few	CASSLVRQGDFSGANVLTF	TGTGCCAGCAGCTTAGTCAGGCAGGGCGACTTCTCTGGGGCCAACGTCCTGACTTTC
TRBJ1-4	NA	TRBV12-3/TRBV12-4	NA	CASTGGHEKLFF	TGTGCCAGCACAGGCGGCCATGAAAAACTGTTTTTT
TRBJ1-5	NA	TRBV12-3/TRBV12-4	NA	CASSLWDLDQPQHF	TGTGCCAGCAGTTTATGGGACCTCGATCAGCCCCAGCATTTT
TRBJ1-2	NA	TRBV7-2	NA	CASSSGGVGGYGYTF	TGTGCCAGCAGCTCCGGGGGGGTCGGTGGCTATGGCTACACCTTC
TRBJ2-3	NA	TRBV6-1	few	CASKGLGTDTQYF	TGTGCCAGCAAGGGACTTGGCACAGATACGCAGTATTTT
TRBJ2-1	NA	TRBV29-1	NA	CSVAADPYNEQFF	TGCAGCGTTGCGGCGGACCCCTACAATGAGCAGTTCTTC
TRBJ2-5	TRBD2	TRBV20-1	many	CSATSGRHQETQYF	TGCAGTGCTACTAGCGGGCGACACCAAGAGACCCAGTACTTC
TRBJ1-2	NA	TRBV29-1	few	CSETGPSNYGYTF	TGCAGCGAAACAGGGCCTTCAAACTATGGCTACACCTTC
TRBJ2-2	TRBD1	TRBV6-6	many	CASSSTGAGGELFF	TGTGCCAGCAGTTCGACAGGGGCGGGCGGGGAGCTGTTTTTT
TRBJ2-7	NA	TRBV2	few	CASRDKIGHTYEQYF	TGTGCCAGTCGGGACAAAATCGGACACACCTACGAGCAGTACTTC
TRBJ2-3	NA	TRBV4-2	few	CASSQDPGVYTDTQYF	TGTGCCAGCAGCCAAGATCCGGGTGTATACACAGATACGCAGTATTTT
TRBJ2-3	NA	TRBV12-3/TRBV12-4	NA	CASGVTDTQYF	TGTGCCAGCGGGGTCACAGATACGCAGTATTTT
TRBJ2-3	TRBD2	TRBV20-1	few	CSARGRAGTDTQYF	TGCAGTGCTAGGGGGAGGGCCGGGACAGATACGCAGTATTTT
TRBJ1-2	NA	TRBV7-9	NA	CASSLAGGGFSF	TGTGCCAGCAGCTTAGCAGGCGGGGGGTTCTCCTTC
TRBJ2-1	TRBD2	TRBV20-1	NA	CSARGFLPGLAGGGEQFF	TGCAGTGCTAGAGGGTTTTTACCGGGACTAGCGGGAGGAGGTGAGCAGTTCTTC
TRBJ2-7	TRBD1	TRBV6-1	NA	CASSGQLYEQYF	TGTGCCAGCTCGGGACAGTTGTACGAGCAGTACTTC
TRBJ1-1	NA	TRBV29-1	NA	CSVGGRLNTEAFF	TGCAGCGTTGGGGGACGGCTGAACACTGAAGCTTTCTTT
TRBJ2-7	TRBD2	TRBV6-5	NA	CASSLAGLVSAEQYF	TGTGCCAGCAGTTTGGCGGGACTAGTTTCAGCCGAGCAGTACTTC
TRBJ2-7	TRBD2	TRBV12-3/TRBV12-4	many	CASNLAGISYEQYF	TGTGCCAGCAACCTAGCGGGGATCTCCTACGAGCAGTACTTC
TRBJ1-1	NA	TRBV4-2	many	CASSALRGPEDTEAFF	TGTGCCAGCAGCGCCTTACGGGGGCCGGAGGACACTGAAGCTTTCTTT
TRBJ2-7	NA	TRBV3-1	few	CASSQVTGGEQYF	TGTGCCAGCAGCCAAGTGACGGGTGGAGAGCAGTACTTC
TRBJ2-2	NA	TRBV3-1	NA	CASSQETTGGGTGELFF	TGTGCCAGCAGCCAAGAAACGACAGGAGGCGGGACCGGGGAGCTGTTTTTT
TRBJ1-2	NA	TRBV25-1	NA	CASSEWSYGYTF	TGTGCCAGCAGTGAGTGGAGCTATGGCTACACCTTC
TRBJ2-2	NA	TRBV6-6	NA	CASSWPRRDTGELFF	TGTGCCAGCAGTTGGCCTCGGAGGGACACCGGGGAGCTGTTTTTT
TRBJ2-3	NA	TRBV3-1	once	CASSQKRGNTDTQYF	TGTGCCAGCAGCCAAAAAAGGGGGAATACAGATACGCAGTATTTT
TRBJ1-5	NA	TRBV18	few	CASSPGKGQPQHF	TGTGCCAGCTCACCAGGGAAAGGTCAGCCCCAGCATTTT